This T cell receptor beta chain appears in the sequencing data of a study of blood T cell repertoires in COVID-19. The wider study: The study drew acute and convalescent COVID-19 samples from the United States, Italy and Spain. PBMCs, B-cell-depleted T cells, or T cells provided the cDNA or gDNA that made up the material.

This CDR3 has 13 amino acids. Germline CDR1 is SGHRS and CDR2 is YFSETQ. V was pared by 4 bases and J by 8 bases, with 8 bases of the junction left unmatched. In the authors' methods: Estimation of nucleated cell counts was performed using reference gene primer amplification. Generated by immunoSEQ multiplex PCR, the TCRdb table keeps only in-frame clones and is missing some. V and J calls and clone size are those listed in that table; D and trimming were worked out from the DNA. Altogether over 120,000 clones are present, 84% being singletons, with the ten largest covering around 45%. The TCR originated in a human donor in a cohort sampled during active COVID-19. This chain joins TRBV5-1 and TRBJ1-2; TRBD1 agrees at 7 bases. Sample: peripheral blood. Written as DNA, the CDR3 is TGCGCCAGCAGCCCTAGGGGGCAGGAGGGCTACACCTTC. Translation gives CASSPRGQEGYTF.